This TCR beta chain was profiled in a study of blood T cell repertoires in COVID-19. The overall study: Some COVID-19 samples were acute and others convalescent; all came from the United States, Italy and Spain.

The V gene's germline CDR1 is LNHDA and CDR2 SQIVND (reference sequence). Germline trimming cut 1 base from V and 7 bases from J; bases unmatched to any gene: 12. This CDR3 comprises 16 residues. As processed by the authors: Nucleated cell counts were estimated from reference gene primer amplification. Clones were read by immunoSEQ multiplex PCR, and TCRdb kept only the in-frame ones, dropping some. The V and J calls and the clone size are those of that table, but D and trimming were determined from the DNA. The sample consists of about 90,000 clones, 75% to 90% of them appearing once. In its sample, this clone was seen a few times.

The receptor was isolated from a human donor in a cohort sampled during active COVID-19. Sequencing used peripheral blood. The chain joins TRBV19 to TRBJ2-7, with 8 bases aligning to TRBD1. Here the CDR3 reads CASSIGTTGVLREQYF. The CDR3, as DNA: TGTGCCAGTAGTATAGGTACGACAGGGGTACTCCGGGAGCAGTACTTC.